These T cell receptor beta chains were read from a single sample in a study of T cells in Graves' hyperthyroidism and ophthalmopathy. TCRdb re-called the multiplex PCR reads through MiXCR, storing one row per CDR3 protein. The table lists 500,000 to 600,000 distinct CDR3 sequences, around 45% of them singletons. Sample: peripheral blood or thyroid tissue (not recorded which). The receptors stem from a woman younger than 30 with Graves' hyperthyroidism. Each CDR3 is given with its conserved first and last residue. A D gene is named only where the DNA matches it firmly. Size is omitted from some rows. Given values are once, few, many or a class for expanded clones.

once TRBJ1-6 TRBV10-3 TRBD1 CAISDGQGGSPLHF TGTGCCATCAGTGACGGACAGGGGGGATCCCCCCTCCACTTT
many TRBJ2-5 TRBV12-3/TRBV12-4 TRBD1 CASSLAQGAETQYF TGTGCCAGCAGTTTAGCACAGGGGGCAGAGACCCAGTACTTC
. TRBJ1-4 TRBV29-1 . CSVEWTNEKLFF TGCAGCGTTGAGTGGACTAATGAAAAACTGTTTTTT
. TRBJ1-6 TRBV7-9 . CASSPTHTSSYNSPLHF TGTGCCAGCAGCCCTACCCACACGAGCTCCTATAATTCACCCCTCCACTTT
once TRBJ1-4 TRBV7-6 . CASSSSGAGSGEKLFF TGTGCCAGCAGCTCCTCGGGGGCAGGGAGTGGTGAAAAACTGTTTTTT
. TRBJ1-2 TRBV7-9 TRBD1 CASSLGTGPGGGYTF TGTGCCAGCAGCTTGGGGACAGGGCCAGGGGGTGGCTACACCTTC
many TRBJ2-5 TRBV20-1 TRBD2 CSARDGSGNMETQYF TGCAGTGCTAGAGACGGGAGCGGGAATATGGAGACCCAGTACTTC
few TRBJ2-7 TRBV5-1 . CASSLEDAYEQYF TGCGCCAGCAGCTTGGAGGACGCCTACGAGCAGTACTTC
. TRBJ1-2 TRBV7-8 . CASSLVAYPGLAGEGYTF TGTGCCAGCAGCTTAGTCGCGTACCCGGGACTAGCGGGAGAGGGCTACACCTTC
once TRBJ1-5 TRBV7-8 . CASSSAPRGPSNQPQHF TGTGCCAGCAGCTCGGCGCCTCGGGGTCCTAGCAATCAGCCCCAGCATTTT
. TRBJ1-3 TRBV6-5 . CASSYNHGPVSGNTIYF TGTGCCAGCAGTTACAACCACGGACCGGTCTCTGGAAACACCATATATTTT
many TRBJ2-5 TRBV5-1 . CASSPFGGDIQETQYF TGCGCCAGCAGTCCCTTTGGGGGAGATATCCAAGAGACCCAGTACTTC
few TRBJ2-5 TRBV15 TRBD2 CATSRDREGGSQPQYF TGTGCCACCAGCAGAGATCGGGAGGGGGGGAGTCAGCCCCAGTACTTC
many TRBJ1-1 TRBV20-1 . CSAIWAGANTEAFF TGCAGTGCCATCTGGGCGGGGGCTAACACTGAAGCTTTCTTT
few TRBJ2-7 TRBV25-1 . CASSGASGYEQYF TGTGCCAGCTCAGGGGCTAGCGGCTACGAGCAGTACTTC
many TRBJ1-2 TRBV9 . CASGGGNYGYTF TGTGCCAGCGGGGGGGGGAACTATGGCTACACCTTC
. TRBJ2-7 TRBV12-3/TRBV12-4 . CASSRQRRGYGYEQYF TGTGCCAGCAGTCGACAGCGAAGGGGCTATGGCTACGAGCAGTACTTC
. TRBJ1-6 TRBV20-1 TRBD1 CSARASGTGSSPLHF TGCAGTGCTAGAGCCAGCGGGACAGGGAGTTCACCCCTCCACTTT
. TRBJ1-1 TRBV12-5 . CASQAGGFASEAFF TGTGCTAGTCAAGCCGGGGGGTTTGCGTCTGAAGCTTTCTTT
. TRBJ2-3 TRBV7-2 . CASSLGRIRVTQYF TGTGCCAGCAGCTTAGGTCGGATTCGGGTTACGCAGTATTTT
. TRBJ2-2 TRBV7-2 TRBD2 CASSSQAGGPWELFF TGTGCCAGCAGCTCTCAAGCGGGAGGGCCATGGGAGCTGTTTTTT
few TRBJ2-7 TRBV4-3 . CASSLMGGAYEQYF TGCGCCAGCAGCCTAATGGGCGGGGCCTACGAGCAGTACTTC
. TRBJ1-6 TRBV7-8 . CASSSPSGISYNSPLHF TGTGCCAGCAGCTCACCTAGCGGGATCTCCTATAATTCACCCCTCCACTTT
many TRBJ2-7 TRBV29-1 . CSVVGQNYEQYF TGCAGCGTTGTAGGCCAAAACTACGAGCAGTACTTC
many TRBJ2-3 TRBV6-4 . CASSDLGGTTDTQYF TGTGCCAGCAGTGACCTTGGCGGGACGACAGATACGCAGTATTTT
many TRBJ2-5 TRBV24-1 . CATSRAEQETQYF TGTGCCACGTCCCGGGCAGAACAAGAGACCCAGTACTTC
few TRBJ2-6 TRBV12-3/TRBV12-4 TRBD1 CASSPGTGAGANVLAF TGTGCCAGCTCACCCGGGACAGGGGCTGGGGCCAACGTCCTGGCTTTC